Below are 11 T cell receptor beta chains sequenced from a single sample in a study of metastatic and nonmetastatic thyroid tumors. Each patient went into thyroid surgery without having received any treatment. TCRdb re-called clones via MiXCR from the PCR reads. This sample has under 20,000 clones, with over 20% found just once. Input material: tumor tissue. These TCRs come from a female donor with papillary thyroid cancer or a benign thyroid nodule (not recorded which). Some clones in this sample may be carry-over from other donors' samples.

This clone has more than one count but fewer than ten. The CDR3 sequence: CATSRDPPTSGSNEQYF. DNA of the CDR3: TGTGCCACCAGCAGAGATCCCCCTACTAGCGGGAGTAACGAGCAGTACTTC. The genes are TRBV15 and TRBJ2-7; TRBD2 agrees at 11 bases. Trimming removed 0 bases from V and 5 bases from J; junction bases left unmatched: 9. The germline gives CDR1 LNHNV, CDR2 YYDKDF (reference sequence). The CDR3 is made up of 17 amino acids.

The genes are TRBV20-1 and TRBJ2-7; 8 nucleotides agree with TRBD1. The CDR3 is 12 amino acids. Trimming removed 6 bases from V and 5 bases from J; junction bases left unmatched: 6. CDR1 is DFQATT and CDR2 is SNEGSKA in the germline V gene (reference sequence). CDR3 DNA: TGCAGTGCGGCCAGGGGGCCGAACGAGCAGTACTTC. It translates to CSAARGPNEQYF.

The table lists this clone with many counts. The chain's CDR3 is CASEGVGNQPQHF. CDR3 DNA: TGTGCCAGCGAAGGGGTAGGCAATCAGCCCCAGCATTTT. This chain uses TRBV2 with TRBJ1-5, with D possibly matching TRBD1 (5 bases). Trimming took off 8 bases at V and 2 bases at J, with 10 bases between the two ends. Germline V lookup: CDR1 SNHLY, CDR2 FYNNEI. This CDR3 has 13 residues.

By share, this clone counts as medium-sized. The chain has TRBV6-2 or TRBV6-3 and TRBJ2-7; 8 bases line up with TRBD1. The CDR3 runs 14 residues. In germline, CDR1 is MNHEY, CDR2 SVGEGT. V lost 0 bases to trimming and J lost 3 bases; unmatched junction nucleotides: 1. CDR3 DNA: TGTGCCAGCAGTTACTCAACAGGGGGCTACGAGCAGTACTTC. Translated, it gives CASSYSTGGYEQYF.

There are many counts of this clone. This chain uses TRBV27 with TRBJ2-6, with D perhaps TRBD2 (6 bases). The CDR3 contains 17 residues. Germline CDR1 and CDR2: MNHEY and SMNVEV (reference sequence). The ends were cut back, 4 bases at V and 4 bases at J, with 17 bases in the middle. The CDR3 DNA is TGTGCCAGCAGTTCAGGACGCGGGGTTGTGGGGGCCAACGTCCTGACTTTC. This translates into CASSSGRGVVGANVLTF.

This chain uses TRBV4-2 with TRBJ2-3; the match to TRBD2 covers 8 bases. The germline CDR1 and CDR2 sequences are LGHNA and YNFKEQ. The V and J ends lost 0 bases and 1 base, in that order; junction bases with no gene match: 3. CDR3 size: 16 residues. The CDR3 sequence: CASSQDFGRGTDTQYF. The CDR3 DNA reads TGTGCCAGCAGCCAAGATTTCGGGAGGGGCACAGATACGCAGTATTTT.

The V and J genes are TRBV27 and TRBJ1-2, with 11 bases matching TRBD1. Germline-derived CDR1 and CDR2 are MNHEY and SMNVEV (reference sequence). V gave up 3 bases and J gave up 8 bases; unmatched junction bases: 5. CDR3 length: 14 residues. CDR3 coding DNA: TGTGCCAGCAGTTTCGGACAGGGGGCAAGGGGCTACACCTTC. Its protein is CASSFGQGARGYTF.

This clone was seen at least ten times. V gene TRBV20-1 combines with J gene TRBJ2-2; maybe TRBD1 (6 bases). Deletions cut 0 bases from V and 3 bases from J, with 11 bases between. From germline, CDR1 is DFQATT and CDR2 SNEGSKA (reference sequence). The CDR3 has 15 residues. The chain's CDR3 is CSARDQDSYTGELFF. Written as DNA, the CDR3 is TGCAGTGCTAGAGACCAGGACAGCTACACCGGGGAGCTGTTTTTT.

V and J are TRBV20-1 and TRBJ1-2; possible D gene TRBD1, 5 bases. Germline CDR1 reads DFQATT; CDR2 reads SNEGSKA (reference sequence). The CDR3 runs 13 residues. The DNA of the CDR3 is TGCAGGGGAGTAGGGGCCGAGGGCGATGGCTACACCTTC. This encodes CRGVGAEGDGYTF.

This clone has at least ten counts. One junction end disagrees with the germline gene, perhaps due to a read error. At the DNA level, this CDR3 is encoded by other sequences in the same sample as well. The chain uses TRBV7-8 and TRBJ2-1; tentative D call: TRBD1 (5 bases). The germline V gene has CDR1 SGHVS and CDR2 FQNEAQ. The CDR3 spans 14 residues. The CDR3 DNA reads as TGTGCCAGCAGCCCTCTGACAGCTGTCAATGAGCAGTTCTTT. The encoded protein is CASSPLTAVNEQFF.

V is TRBV4-1 and J is TRBJ2-5, with 14 positions matching TRBD2. Germline lookup yields CDR1 MGHRA and CDR2 YSYEKL. The length of the CDR3 is 17 residues. V dropped 0 bases and J dropped 4; count of bases not matched to a gene: 4. The CDR3 loop is CASSQDLGTSGGETQYF. The CDR3, as DNA: TGCGCCAGCAGCCAAGACTTGGGGACTAGCGGGGGAGAGACCCAGTACTTC.